The clone carrying this T cell receptor (beta chain) occurred many times. Its antigen is currently unknown. Production of TCR beta cDNA used around 500 ng total RNA together with a constant-region primer. Researchers made the TCR beta libraries by running three nested multiplex PCR rounds with slightly modified ARM-PCR. The study ran its first two PCR rounds for approximately 11 cycles each, using TRBV1-TRBV30 forward primers and a C-beta reverse primer. TCRdb reprocessed the multiplex PCR reads via MiXCR and lists one record per CDR3 protein. Of approximately 340,000 distinct CDR3 sequences detected, less than 75% appear once; the ten largest clones hold about 6%. This entry comes from a study of tumor-infiltrating lymphocytes in primary liver carcinoma. General observations from the study: Since the samples were bulk and unsorted, the CD4+ and CD8+ repertoires were not compared. A significantly higher top-250-clone fraction was recorded for tumors than for blood (p = 0.039).

The authors took blood RNA from unsorted whole blood and also extracted germline DNA. What was collected before surgery was approximately 3.8 milliliters of peripheral blood. Germline-derived CDR1 and CDR2 are MGHRA and YSYEKL. The CDR3 sequence is 14 residues long. With V trimmed by 3 bases and J by 0 bases, 2 bases remained unmatched. V and J are TRBV4-1 and TRBJ2-7, with 7 bases matching TRBD2. The sequence was obtained from a man in his forties or fifties with primary liver carcinoma and hepatitis B virus infection. Sequenced sample: peripheral blood. The CDR3 DNA reads TGCGCCAGCAGCCAGGCTAGCGGCTCCTACGAGCAGTACTTC. The encoded protein is CASSQASGSYEQYF.